The T cell receptor beta chain described here comes from a study of cytomegalovirus exposure and HLA in healthy donors. A multiplex PCR was run with 60 Vbeta primers and 13 Jbeta primers. Generated by immunoSEQ multiplex PCR, the TCRdb table keeps only in-frame clones and is missing some. The sample lists roughly 130,000 clones, over 60% occurring once. Findings and limits, study-wide: The only immune exposure information that was available was CMV serostatus. Within an earlier analysis, most TCR beta V segments proved productive either about 87% or about 30% of the time. Roughly even sequencing depth across donors was the assumption behind the presence/absence analyses.

V shed 1 base and J 6 bases; nucleotides not matched to a gene: 5. This CDR3 contains 15 residues. Germline-derived CDR1 and CDR2 are MNHEY and SVGAGI. On this clone itself: Antigen unknown.

Material for sequencing was PBMCs. The source of this sequence is a male donor in good health and CMV-seropositive. The chain uses TRBV6-5 and TRBJ2-2; TRBD1 agrees at 7 bases. The CDR3, as DNA: TGTGCCAGCAGTTACTACGACAGGGATTCCGGGGAGCTGTTTTTT. As protein: CASSYYDRDSGELFF.